The rows below give T cell receptor beta chains drawn from one sample of a study of T cell responses to AZD1222 COVID-19 vaccine. Some clones are missing from TCRdb's copy, which holds only in-frame ones; the method was immunoSEQ multiplex PCR. Of roughly 120,000 clones in the sample, over 75% were seen once. Specimen: peripheral blood, collected 28 days after the second dose of the MenACWY control vaccine. Receptor source: an adult who received the MenACWY meningococcal vaccine as a control. CDR3s include the opening cysteine and the closing phenylalanine or tryptophan. The order of the fields is J gene, V gene, CDR3 protein.

>TRBJ2-1|TRBV15
CATSRGQGQANEQFF
>TRBJ1-6|TRBV19
CASSTQPAGTRNSPLHF
>TRBJ2-7|TRBV19
CASSKSTGGTYEQYF
>TRBJ1-1|TRBV7-8
CASSAGTGGNEAFF
>TRBJ2-5|TRBV21-1
CASSKVKSLSPQETQYF
>TRBJ2-2|TRBV24-1
CATSEHSGDTGELFF
>TRBJ2-5|TRBV5-6
CASSLDPLAAQETQYF
>TRBJ2-2|TRBV2
CASIGSGSTTGELFF
>TRBJ1-5|TRBV10-2
CASNRDNNQPQHF
>TRBJ2-3|TRBV6-5
CASSYLGQRTDTQYF
>TRBJ2-7|TRBV7-8
CASVGDGSHYEQYF
>TRBJ2-5|TRBV10-3
CAISGHPSTPQETQYF
>TRBJ1-2|TRBV25-1
CASSEYGAGNYGYTF
>TRBJ2-5|TRBV6-4
CASSDEASENLRGETQYF
>TRBJ1-1|TRBV3-1/TRBV3-2
CASSQERGGGTEAFF
>TRBJ2-3|TRBV3-1/TRBV3-2
CASSVWGLTDTQYF
>TRBJ1-5|TRBV6-5
CASRAGTNSNQPQHF
>TRBJ1-6|TRBV7-9
CASSESTGPIGSPLHF
>TRBJ2-7|TRBV6-4
CASGARALTGDFPLEQYF
>TRBJ1-1|TRBV20-1
CSAEPETEAFF
>TRBJ2-7|TRBV24-1
CATSDYGSYEQYF
>TRBJ2-7|TRBV29-1
CSVVGRASSYEQYF
>TRBJ2-1|TRBV10-3
CAISESKGGIMDNEQFF
>TRBJ1-5|TRBV28
CASSTRPFQYVGGQPQHF
>TRBJ1-2|TRBV2
CASSIQLGDYGYTF
>TRBJ2-3|TRBV6-4
CASSWTGGLDTQYF
>TRBJ1-5|TRBV21-1
CASSLTRQGSNQPQHF
>TRBJ1-2|TRBV9
CASSVAGQGPNYGYTF
>TRBJ2-7|TRBV30
CAWRVLGDSYEQYF
>TRBJ2-5|TRBV7-8
CASSFTETQYF
>TRBJ1-2|TRBV7-9
CASSSRDRLYGYTF
>TRBJ2-7|TRBV3-1/TRBV3-2
CASSLQGDSYEQYF
>TRBJ2-3|TRBV4-1
CASSPGHSTSTDTQYF
>TRBJ2-2|TRBV3-1/TRBV3-2
CASSQGDREDTGELFF
>TRBJ2-7|TRBV5-4
CASSTGDVVYEQYF
>TRBJ1-4|TRBV24-1
CATSGGTGGGEKLFF
>TRBJ2-5|TRBV4-3
CASSRQTGLGQETQYF
>TRBJ2-5|TRBV6-5
CASSQHMKEETQYF
>TRBJ1-5|TRBV13
CASSLGSGASNQPQHF
>TRBJ1-2|TRBV28
CASTPPQGLYGYTF
>TRBJ1-1|TRBV18
CASSRVTGENTEAFF
>TRBJ2-2|TRBV9
CASQTGQPTGELFF
>TRBJ2-7|TRBV18
CASSPGPQWNEQYF
>TRBJ1-6|TRBV20-1
CSASMDGVNSPLHF
>TRBJ1-5|TRBV6-5
CASNRDSYQPQHF
>TRBJ2-6|TRBV3-1/TRBV3-2
CASSQSPGRPRIVLTF
>TRBJ1-1|TRBV18
CASSPFRGQGVGNTEAFF
>TRBJ2-1|TRBV3-1/TRBV3-2
CASSPNPHRGRSNEQFF
>TRBJ2-1|TRBV7-7
CASSLGPSGDYNEQFF
>TRBJ2-5|TRBV4-1
CASSRGLAERNTETQYF
>TRBJ1-4|TRBV27
CASARQGTNEKLFF
>TRBJ1-1|TRBV6-2/TRBV6-3
CASSYGTLNTEAFF
>TRBJ2-2|TRBV27
CASSLSRGHTGELFF
>TRBJ1-5|TRBV9
CASSEQGMEQPQHF
>TRBJ2-3|TRBV29-1
CSVPGQGGTDTQYF
>TRBJ2-3|TRBV5-8
CASSFALYRGGPADTQYF
>TRBJ1-5|TRBV6-5
CATKPRGLNNQPQHF
>TRBJ1-1|TRBV19
CASSIGGTKNTEAFF
>TRBJ2-2|TRBV25-1
CASSELDGGAAGELFF